The 9 T cell receptor beta chains in this list originate from one sample, sequenced in a study of T cells after yellow fever vaccination. TCRdb called the 5' RACE reads again in MiXCR, with one record for every CDR3 protein. Of some 560,000 distinct CDR3 sequences listed, around 16% are singletons. The sample was PBMCs, taken around 5 days after the first yellow fever vaccination. The receptors shown here come from a man between 18 and 35 years old who received the YFV17D yellow fever vaccine.

The chain uses TRBV9 and TRBJ1-2; unclear D gene. The CDR3 extends over 11 amino acids. Germline lookup yields CDR1 SGDLS and CDR2 YYNGEE. The V end was cut by 3 bases, the J end by 8 bases, with 8 bases between. The CDR3 loop is CASSGLAGYTF. Written as DNA, the CDR3 is TGTGCCAGCAGCGGGCTCGCAGGCTACACCTTC.

The V gene is TRBV11-2, the J gene TRBJ2-3, with a possible D match to TRBD1 (5 bases). The V and J ends lost 1 base and 2 bases respectively, with 13 bases between them. Germline loops: CDR1 SGHAT, CDR2 FQNNGV. This CDR3 is 16 amino acids long. As DNA, the CDR3 is TGTGCCAGCAGCTTAGGGGTAGGGGCCATCACAGATACGCAGTATTTT. Protein product: CASSLGVGAITDTQYF. The full variable domain, rest sourced from reference TRBV11-2 and TRBJ2-3, is EAGVAQSPRYKIIEKRQSVAFWCNPISGHATLYWYQQILGQGPKLLIQFQNNGVVDDSQLPKDRFSAERLKGVDSTLKIQPAKLEDSAVYLCASSLGVGAITDTQYFGPGTRLTVL.

The rearrangement uses TRBV5-1 and TRBJ2-5; D ambiguous. Trimming removed 0 bases from V and 5 bases from J, with 11 bases in between. The CDR3 loop spans 14 amino acids. Germline CDR1 is SGHRS and CDR2 is YFSETQ. CDR3 coding DNA: TGCGCCAGCAGCTTGGAAAGTGAGGTCGAGACCCAGTACTTC. Encoded protein: CASSLESEVETQYF.

The V gene is TRBV11-1, the J gene TRBJ2-4; 11 bases fit TRBD2. The ends lost 6 bases at V and 0 bases at J; junction bases unmatched: 10. The germline V gene encodes CDR1 SGHAT and CDR2 FQDESV (reference sequence). The CDR3 runs to 18 residues. The CDR3 bases are TGTGCCAGCAGGTCTGGACTAGCGGGTTCTCTAGCCAAAAACATTCAGTACTTC. Amino acid sequence: CASRSGLAGSLAKNIQYF.

The V gene is TRBV6-6, the J gene TRBJ2-3; D might be TRBD1 (6 bases). The V gene lost 8 bases and the J gene lost 2 bases, with 11 bases spanning the gap. The CDR3 loop spans 13 amino acids. CDR1 and CDR2 (germline): MNHNY, SVGAGI (reference sequence). CDR3 protein: CASRQGNTDTQYF. The CDR3, as DNA: TGTGCCAGCCGCCAGGGGAACACAGATACGCAGTATTTT.

The chain combines TRBV4-2 with TRBJ2-4, with 11 bases matching TRBD2. V dropped 6 bases and J dropped 0; count of bases not matched to a gene: 13. CDR1 is LGHNA and CDR2 is YNFKEQ in the germline V gene. CDR3 size: 19 residues. This chain's CDR3 is CASSRPLAGDPLAKNIQYF. In DNA form, the CDR3 reads TGTGCCAGCAGTCGACCACTAGCGGGGGATCCACTAGCCAAAAACATTCAGTACTTC.

This clonotype was observed a few times. This chain uses TRBV7-2 with TRBJ2-1, with 10 bases aligning to TRBD1. The CDR3 length is 15 residues. J lost 8 bases, V lost 1 base, and 5 bases had no gene match. CDR1 and CDR2 (germline): SGHTA, FQGNSA. The CDR3 loop is CASSLVGQGPYEQFF. DNA for the CDR3: TGTGCCAGCAGCTTAGTGGGACAGGGGCCCTATGAGCAGTTCTTC.

The table lists this clonotype with a few counts. V usage is TRBV5-1 and J usage is TRBJ2-1; 9 nucleotides agree with TRBD2. The V gene end was trimmed by 0 bases and the J gene end by 5 bases; junction bases not matched to a gene: 6. CDR1 is SGHRS, CDR2 YFSETQ, per germline. The CDR3 spans 16 residues. CDR3 nucleotides: TGCGCCAGCAGCTTGGAAGGGCGGGGGGGCCACAATGAGCAGTTCTTC. The encoded protein is CASSLEGRGGHNEQFF.

The V call is TRBV6-2 or TRBV6-3, the J call TRBJ1-5, with D perhaps TRBD1 (6 bases). The CDR3 consists of 15 residues. From germline, CDR1 is MNHEY and CDR2 SVGEGT. V was clipped by 0 bases and J by 4 bases, with 10 bases between them. The CDR3, as DNA: TGTGCCAGCAGTTACTCGGGGGCAGGTAATCAGCCCCAGCATTTT. This codes for CASSYSGAGNQPQHF.